The rows below give T cell receptor beta chains drawn from one sample of a study of blood T cells in healthy people across ages. TCRdb reprocessed the 5' RACE reads with MiXCR, giving one entry per CDR3 protein. Counted here are 1.8 million or so distinct CDR3 sequences, about 39% occurring once; the ten biggest clones make up about 23%. Sequenced material: blood. The origin of the receptors is a human donor in good health. Each CDR3 is given with its conserved first and last residue. Each record gives: V gene, clone size, D gene, J gene, CDR3 protein, CDR3 DNA. The D gene is left open where the match is weak. Clone size is not always given. Where it is, it says once, few, many or a class for expanded clones.

>TRBV9|.|TRBD1|TRBJ2-5
CASNGQGLETQYF
TGTGCCAGCAACGGACAGGGTCTAGAGACCCAGTACTTC
>TRBV5-5|few|.|TRBJ1-2
CASSFTGTSVGYTF
TGTGCCAGCAGCTTCACCGGGACATCAGTTGGCTACACCTTC
>TRBV6-2/TRBV6-3|.|.|TRBJ2-3
CASSTGPPAQYF
TGTGCCAGCAGTACTGGACCCCCAGCGCAGTATTTT
>TRBV29-1|many|.|TRBJ1-2
CSVMAGEGYGYTF
TGCAGCGTAATGGCGGGAGAGGGCTATGGCTACACCTTC
>TRBV5-1|.|TRBD2|TRBJ2-1
CASSLERGGMDNEQFF
TGCGCCAGCAGCTTGGAGCGGGGGGGGATGGACAATGAGCAGTTCTTC
>TRBV20-1|.|.|TRBJ2-5
CSASLGSLYQETQYF
TGCAGTGCTAGCCTCGGCAGCCTCTACCAAGAGACCCAGTACTTC
>TRBV7-2|few|TRBD2|TRBJ2-1
CASSPGGLATNEQFF
TGTGCCAGCAGCCCCGGCGGACTAGCGACCAATGAGCAGTTCTTC
>TRBV7-2|.|.|TRBJ2-3
CASSLSADRRTDAQYF
TGTGCCAGCAGCTTAAGCGCAGATAGGCGTACAGATGCGCAGTATTTT
>TRBV6-2/TRBV6-3|few|.|TRBJ2-7
CASSYSTPYEQYF
TGTGCCAGCAGTTATAGCACTCCCTACGAGCAGTACTTC
>TRBV20-1|.|TRBD2|TRBJ2-1
CSATVGLGVANEQFF
TGCAGTGCTACCGTGGGACTAGGAGTCGCCAATGAGCAGTTCTTC
>TRBV3-1|.|TRBD1|TRBJ2-5
CASSQTSGQGVTQYF
TGTGCCAGCAGCCAGACTTCGGGACAGGGAGTGACCCAGTACTTC
>TRBV6-6|.|.|TRBJ2-2
CASSYVGGSNTGELFF
TGTGCCAGCAGTTACGTGGGGGGCTCGAACACCGGGGAGCTGTTTTTT
>TRBV27|.|TRBD1|TRBJ1-2
CASSKQGAKVLGGYTF
TGTGCCAGCAGTAAACAGGGGGCGAAGGTCCTGGGTGGCTACACCTTC
>TRBV20-1|.|.|TRBJ2-7
CSAKGRDTLGFEQYF
TGCAGTGCAAAGGGCCGGGACACCCTCGGTTTTGAGCAGTACTTC
>TRBV29-1|few|.|TRBJ1-2
CSVEARTRSGGYTF
TGCAGCGTTGAGGCCAGGACCAGGTCTGGCGGCTACACCTTC
>TRBV12-3/TRBV12-4|.|TRBD1|TRBJ1-3
CASRGQLTYSGNTIYF
TGTGCCAGCAGGGGACAGCTGACCTACTCTGGAAACACCATATATTTT
>TRBV20-1|.|.|TRBJ1-1
CSARNTEAGEAFF
TGCAGTGCTAGAAATACGGAAGCTGGTGAAGCTTTCTTT
>TRBV12-5|.|.|TRBJ1-1
CASGLGEAAEAFF
TGTGCTAGTGGTTTGGGGGAGGCAGCTGAAGCTTTCTTT
>TRBV15|few|.|TRBJ2-1
CATSRRQSNEQFF
TGTGCCACCAGCAGAAGACAGAGCAATGAGCAGTTCTTC
>TRBV7-2|.|TRBD1|TRBJ2-7
CASTPGQVAYEQYF
TGTGCCAGCACCCCGGGACAGGTTGCCTACGAGCAGTACTTC
>TRBV7-9|.|TRBD1|TRBJ1-6
CASSLDRGPSHLHF
TGTGCCAGCAGCTTAGACAGGGGGCCTTCTCACCTCCACTTT
>TRBV7-2|.|.|TRBJ1-5
CASGWAEDQPQHF
TGTGCCAGCGGGTGGGCTGAGGATCAGCCCCAGCATTTT
>TRBV27|.|.|TRBJ2-7
CASSPMGAVYEQYF
TGTGCCAGCAGCCCTATGGGTGCGGTCTACGAGCAGTACTTC
>TRBV9|.|TRBD1|TRBJ2-7
CASSVGTGGQQYF
TGTGCCAGCAGCGTAGGGACAGGGGGCCAGCAGTACTTC
>TRBV20-1|.|TRBD2|TRBJ2-5
CSAPAAGGPETQYF
TGCAGTGCTCCGGCGGCGGGGGGGCCGGAGACCCAGTACTTC
>TRBV20-1|few|.|TRBJ2-7
CSARDPRTSSYEQYF
TGCAGTGCTAGAGATCCCCGTACTAGCTCCTACGAGCAGTACTTC
>TRBV5-1|few|TRBD2|TRBJ2-2
CASRGTTNTGELFF
TGCGCCAGCCGCGGGACTACGAACACCGGGGAGCTGTTTTTT
>TRBV6-5|.|TRBD1|TRBJ1-2
CASSYLDRVDGYTF
TGTGCCAGCAGTTACCTTGACAGGGTAGATGGCTACACCTTC
>TRBV10-3|many|TRBD1|TRBJ2-5
CAISEDRGETQYF
TGTGCCATCAGTGAGGACAGGGGAGAGACCCAGTACTTC
>TRBV4-1|few|.|TRBJ2-7
CASSPFGGRSYEQYF
TGCGCCAGCAGCCCCTTTGGGGGTAGGTCCTACGAGCAGTACTTC
>TRBV12-3/TRBV12-4|.|.|TRBJ2-7
CASSLGPLGSYEQYF
TGTGCCAGCAGTTTAGGACCTCTTGGCTCCTACGAGCAGTACTTC
>TRBV7-9|.|.|TRBJ2-7
CANSFTGAAYEQYF
TGTGCCAACAGCTTCACAGGAGCAGCCTACGAGCAGTACTTC
>TRBV6-1|.|TRBD2|TRBJ2-3
CASSNGLAGAGGTQYF
TGTGCCAGTAGTAACGGACTAGCGGGGGCGGGAGGTACGCAGTATTTT
>TRBV4-2|.|TRBD2|TRBJ2-1
CASSQAFSSGTYNEQFF
TGTGCCAGCAGCCAGGCTTTCTCTAGCGGGACCTACAATGAGCAGTTCTTC
>TRBV20-1|few|.|TRBJ2-4
CSASRLWAGVAKNIQYF
TGCAGTGCTAGTCGACTGTGGGCAGGAGTAGCCAAAAACATTCAGTACTTC
>TRBV4-1|few|.|TRBJ2-1
CASSPPGRITYNEQFF
TGCGCCAGCAGCCCCCCGGGAAGGATAACCTACAATGAGCAGTTCTTC